These 24 T cell receptor beta chains were all obtained from the same sample, sequenced in a study of cytomegalovirus exposure and HLA in healthy donors. The PCR used 60 Vbeta and 13 Jbeta primers. TCRdb's copy holds only in-frame clones and misses some; the assay was immunoSEQ multiplex PCR. This sample yields roughly 140,000 clones, of which 50% to 75% are seen a single time; about 2.9% belongs to the top ten. The sample consisted of PBMCs. These receptors came from a woman in her thirties in good health and CMV-seropositive.

CDR3 DNA sequence: TGTGCCAGCAGCCTCAGTCCAGAGGTCTACGAGCAGTACTTC. Amino acid sequence: CASSLSPEVYEQYF. The rearrangement uses TRBV9 and TRBJ2-7; D remains unclear. Germline CDR1 reads SGDLS; CDR2 reads YYNGEE. Deletions cut 4 bases from V and 3 bases from J, with 14 bases between. The CDR3 has 14 amino acids.

This sequence joins TRBV16 and TRBJ2-4; perhaps TRBD1 as D (5 bases). Trimming shortened V by 2 bases and J by 2 bases, and 10 bases separated the two germline ends. The CDR3 length is 15 residues. Germline CDR1 and CDR2: KGHSY and FQNENV. The CDR3 nucleotides read TGTGCCAGCAGCCAAGGTCAGGGTTCCAAAAACATTCAGTACTTC. Translated: CASSQGQGSKNIQYF.

At least ten counts were recorded for this clone. The rearrangement joins TRBV13 to TRBJ2-1, with 7 bases aligning to TRBD2. The CDR3 runs 17 residues. From germline, CDR1 is PRHDT and CDR2 FYEKMQ (reference sequence). V dropped 1 base and J dropped 0; count of bases not matched to a gene: 6. The CDR3 DNA reads as TGTGCCAGCAGCTTAGTACTAGCGTGGGGCTCCTACAATGAGCAGTTCTTC. Translation: CASSLVLAWGSYNEQFF.

CDR3 amino acids: CASSIPFDSPTIYF. The CDR3 bases are TGTGCCAGTAGTATACCGTTCGACTCCCCCACCATATATTTT. This chain uses TRBV19 with TRBJ1-3, with no clear D. In germline, CDR1 is LNHDA, CDR2 SQIVND (reference sequence). V was cut by 2 bases and J by 9 bases, with 14 bases left in between. This CDR3 has 14 residues.

This rearrangement joins TRBV4-1 to TRBJ2-7; TRBD2 is a possible D gene (6 bases). The CDR3 is 15 amino acids. CDR1 and CDR2 (germline): MGHRA, YSYEKL. Trimming took off 1 base at V and 5 bases at J, with 15 bases between the two ends. The CDR3 nucleotides are TGCGCCAGCAGCCAAGCCTACCAACCGGGAGACGAGCAGTACTTC. Translating gives CASSQAYQPGDEQYF.

This clone was recorded a few times. The chain couples TRBV5-1 to TRBJ2-5, with TRBD1 identical over 8 bases. The CDR3 length is 13 residues. V trimming: 4 bases; J trimming: 3 bases; junction bases outside the gene matches: 2. Germline CDR1 and CDR2: SGHRS and YFSETQ. The CDR3, as DNA: TGCGCCAGCAGCGTGACAGGGGAAGAGACCCAGTACTTC. Residues: CASSVTGEETQYF.

This chain connects TRBV10-3 to TRBJ2-5, with TRBD2 identical over 16 bases. The germline V gene has CDR1 ENHRY and CDR2 SYGVKD. Trimming took 3 bases from V and 1 from J; bases not matched to a gene: 8. The CDR3 runs 19 residues. The CDR3: CAISDWGLAGGPSQETQYF. CDR3 nucleotides: TGTGCCATCAGTGACTGGGGACTAGCGGGAGGGCCATCCCAAGAGACCCAGTACTTC.

The rearrangement joins TRBV9 to TRBJ1-1, with D possibly matching TRBD1 (5 bases). The V end lost 4 bases, the J end lost 3 bases, and 7 bases lay between the germline ends. The germline gives CDR1 SGDLS, CDR2 YYNGEE. CDR3 size: 12 residues. CDR3 in amino acids: CASSRGDTEAFF. CDR3 nucleotide sequence: TGTGCCAGCAGCCGGGGGGACACTGAAGCTTTCTTT.

The chain employs TRBV5-4 and TRBJ2-5, with TRBD1 identical over 7 bases. CDR1 and CDR2 from the germline V gene are SGHNT and YYREEE (reference sequence). V lost 4 bases and J lost 4; bases outside the gene matches: 7. This CDR3 region has 14 residues. Here the CDR3 reads CASSHRQGTETQYF. The CDR3 bases are TGTGCCAGCAGCCACCGACAGGGTACAGAGACCCAGTACTTC.

A few counts support this clone. The J gene is TRBJ1-1, the V gene TRBV11-2; 7 nucleotides line up with TRBD1. Trimming cost V 5 bases and J 5 bases; bases outside gene matches: 2. Germline V gene sequence: CDR1 SGHAT, CDR2 FQNNGV. This CDR3 spans 12 amino acids. The CDR3 nucleotides read TGTGCCAGCAGCCAGGACAGGACTGAAGCTTTCTTT. Translating it yields CASSQDRTEAFF. The full variable domain, in which reference TRBV11-2 and TRBJ1-1 provide the parts outside the CDR3, is EAGVAQSPRYKIIEKRQSVAFWCNPISGHATLYWYQQILGQGPKLLIQFQNNGVVDDSQLPKDRFSAERLKGVDSTLKIQPAKLEDSAVYLCASSQDRTEAFFGQGTRLTVV.

The gene calls are TRBV5-4 and TRBJ2-7; possible D gene TRBD2, 6 bases. The CDR3 totals 14 residues. V lost 4 bases, J lost 0 bases, and 11 bases lay in between. Germline CDR1 and CDR2: SGHNT and YYREEE (reference sequence). The CDR3 region is CASSTWRGSYEQYF. CDR3 DNA: TGTGCCAGCAGCACCTGGCGGGGCTCCTACGAGCAGTACTTC. The whole variable domain, filled in from reference TRBV5-4 and TRBJ2-7, reads ETGVTQSPTHLIKTRGQQVTLRCSSQSGHNTVSWYQQALGQGPQFIFQYYREEENGRGNFPPRFSGLQFPNYSSELNVNALELDDSALYLCASSTWRGSYEQYFGPGTRLTVT.

This clone was recorded only once. The CDR3 sequence: CASSPGQPLGKLFF. DNA for the CDR3: TGTGCCAGCTCTCCGGGACAACCCCTTGGAAAACTGTTTTTT. The chain is built from TRBV18 and TRBJ1-4, with D tentatively TRBD1 (6 bases). Deletions cut 6 bases from V and 10 bases from J, with 18 bases between. This CDR3 has 14 residues. Germline assignment: CDR1 KGHSH and CDR2 LQKENI.

This clone was seen a handful of times. The gene calls are TRBV4-1 and TRBJ2-3, with 8 bases matching TRBD2. V was pared by 1 base and J by 14 bases, with 8 bases of the junction left unmatched. Germline-derived CDR1 and CDR2 are MGHRA and YSYEKL. The CDR3 extends over 13 amino acids. CDR3: CASSQGEGTSVYF. CDR3 nucleotide sequence: TGCGCCAGCAGCCAAGGTGAGGGGACTAGTGTGTATTTT.

V is TRBV21-1 and J is TRBJ2-1; the table's D call of TRBD2 was not tested on the DNA. TRBV21-1 is a listed pseudogene. The CDR3 spans 15 residues. CDR3 nucleotide sequence: TGTGCCACACATCCTCTCCAGCTAGCCTACAATGAGCAGTTCTTC. The encoded protein is CATHPLQLAYNEQFF.

In its sample, this clone was seen once. This chain links TRBV5-4 with TRBJ1-2; D is uncertain. This CDR3 comprises 14 residues. CDR1 SGHNT and CDR2 YYREEE come from the germline V gene (reference sequence). Trimming shortened V by 3 bases and J by 8 bases, and 17 bases separated the two germline ends. CDR3 DNA sequence: TGTGCCAGCAGCTCCCCTAGCGGGCTTTGGGGCTACACCTTC. Encoded protein: CASSSPSGLWGYTF.

V and J are TRBV14 and TRBJ1-3; D call uncertain. This CDR3 comprises 14 residues. The V gene's germline CDR1 is SGHDN and CDR2 FVKESK. Trimming cost V 6 bases and J 0 bases, with 9 bases left between them. The CDR3: CASSHQDSGNTIYF. CDR3 coding DNA: TGTGCCAGCAGTCACCAGGACTCTGGAAACACCATATATTTT.

J is TRBJ2-7 and V is TRBV5-1, with a weak D call TRBD2 (6 bases). Trimming removed 7 bases at V and 6 bases at J, with 14 bases between. The CDR3 is made up of 12 amino acids. Germline loops: CDR1 SGHRS, CDR2 YFSETQ. The CDR3 region is CASLGGGGEQYF. CDR3 nucleotide sequence: TGCGCCAGCCTGGGTGGGGGAGGCGAGCAGTACTTC.

The gene calls are TRBV18 and TRBJ1-5, with D tentatively TRBD1 (5 bases). CDR1 is KGHSH and CDR2 is LQKENI in the germline V gene. The CDR3 sequence is 18 residues long. The ends were cut back, 4 bases at V and 1 base at J, with 20 bases in the middle. Here the CDR3 DNA reads TGTGCCAGCTCACTGACGTTGCAGGGAGGAACGAGCAATCAGCCCCAGCATTTT. It specifies CASSLTLQGGTSNQPQHF.

This chain uses TRBV30 with TRBJ2-7; no clear D gene. This CDR3 spans 12 amino acids. The V end lost 2 bases, the J end lost 1 base, and 6 bases lay between the germline ends. In germline, CDR1 is GTSNPN, CDR2 SVGIG (reference sequence). The CDR3 sequence is CAWSWRSYEQYF. CDR3 in DNA: TGTGCCTGGAGTTGGCGGTCCTACGAGCAGTACTTC.

The CDR3 reads CASSPQAVPNGYTF. As DNA, the CDR3 is TGTGCCAGCTCACCACAGGCGGTTCCGAATGGCTACACCTTC. V and J are TRBV18 and TRBJ1-2, with D hard to call. Trimming pared 1 base from V and 6 bases from J, leaving 12 bases between. The CDR3 is 14 residues long. Germline V gene sequence: CDR1 KGHSH, CDR2 LQKENI.

The chain joins TRBV2 to TRBJ2-2, with TRBD2 as a possible D gene (7 bases). CDR1 and CDR2 (germline): SNHLY, FYNNEI. V was trimmed by 7 bases and J by 6 bases, leaving 18 bases between them. CDR3 length equals 15 residues. The DNA of the CDR3 is TGTGCCAGCATGAAGGGTGGGGGGGCGTCCGGGGAGCTGTTTTTT. Protein sequence: CASMKGGGASGELFF.

The CDR3: CASSQAPRGGAYEQYF. In nucleotides, the CDR3 is TGTGCCAGCAGCCAAGCCCCCCGGGGGGGAGCCTACGAGCAGTACTTC. The chain joins TRBV14 to TRBJ2-7; the match to TRBD2 covers 8 bases. V dropped 1 base and J dropped 2; count of bases not matched to a gene: 7. CDR1 is SGHDN and CDR2 is FVKESK in the germline V gene. CDR3 size: 16 residues.

The chain combines TRBV20-1 with TRBJ1-1; D uncertain. This CDR3 comprises 11 residues. CDR1 and CDR2 from the germline V gene are DFQATT and SNEGSKA (reference sequence). The CDR3 spells CTSRGNTEAFF. In nucleotides, the CDR3 is TGCACCTCAAGAGGGAACACTGAAGCTTTCTTT.

This clone was seen a single time. The rearrangement uses TRBV6-1 and TRBJ2-7; D unresolved. Trimming left V 5 bases short and J 0 bases short, with 11 bases between. This CDR3 is built from 14 residues. Per the germline V gene, CDR1 is MNHNS and CDR2 is SASEGT. This CDR3 reads CASSLERGSYEQYF. In DNA form, the CDR3 reads TGTGCCAGCAGTTTGGAGCGAGGCTCCTACGAGCAGTACTTC.